This T cell receptor (beta chain) was profiled in a study of T cell therapy after organ transplantation. Overall study: About 75% of the ten patients were clinical responders.

There are 17 residues in the CDR3. Trimming left V 4 bases short and J 1 base short, with 19 bases between. Germline V gives CDR1 LNHDA, CDR2 SQIVND (reference sequence). With respect to this clone: What it recognizes is unknown.

Study-wide results and caveats: Low CD8+ T cell yield possibly reduced coverage, hiding nonresponder expansions.

TCRdb's table, derived via immunoSEQ multiplex PCR, lists solely in-frame clones and lacks some. The sample consists of 50,000 or so clones, 94% of them appearing once. This specimen consisted of CD8+ T cells from blood, obtained before autologous CMV-specific T cell therapy. The chain employs TRBV19 and TRBJ2-5, with D possibly TRBD1 on 6 matching bases. The TCR was taken from a human patient who had received a solid organ transplant and had CMV disease. DNA of the CDR3: TGTGCCAGTAGTAACCCCCCGTGGACAGAGGGCCAAGAGACCCAGTACTTC. Translating it yields CASSNPPWTEGQETQYF.